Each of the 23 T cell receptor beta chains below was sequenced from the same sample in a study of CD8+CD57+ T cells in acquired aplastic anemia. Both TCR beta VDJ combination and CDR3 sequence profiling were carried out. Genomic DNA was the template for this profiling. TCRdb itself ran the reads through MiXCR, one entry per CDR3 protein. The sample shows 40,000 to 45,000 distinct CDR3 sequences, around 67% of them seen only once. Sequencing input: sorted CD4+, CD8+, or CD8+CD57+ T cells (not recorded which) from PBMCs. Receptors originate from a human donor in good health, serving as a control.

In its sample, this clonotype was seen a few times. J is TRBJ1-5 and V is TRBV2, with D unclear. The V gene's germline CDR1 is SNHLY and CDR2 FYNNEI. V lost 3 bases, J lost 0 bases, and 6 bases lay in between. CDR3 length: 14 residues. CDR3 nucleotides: TGTGCCAGCAGTGACTCATATAGCAATCAGCCCCAGCATTTT. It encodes CASSDSYSNQPQHF.

The CDR3 sequence: CASSQESAGDGYTF. Here the CDR3 DNA reads TGCGCCAGCAGCCAAGAGTCGGCAGGGGACGGCTACACCTTC. The genes are TRBV4-3 and TRBJ1-2; D perhaps matches TRBD1 (6 bases). Per germline, CDR1 LGHNA and CDR2 YSLEER. This CDR3 contains 14 residues. The V gene lost 0 bases and the J gene lost 8 bases, with 13 bases spanning the gap.

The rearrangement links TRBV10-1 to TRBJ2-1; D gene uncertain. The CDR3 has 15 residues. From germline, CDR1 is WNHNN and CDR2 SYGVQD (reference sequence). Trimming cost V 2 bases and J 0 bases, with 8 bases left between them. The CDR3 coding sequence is TGCGCCAGCAGTGAGGGGTCAAGCTCCTACAATGAGCAGTTCTTC. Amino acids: CASSEGSSSYNEQFF.

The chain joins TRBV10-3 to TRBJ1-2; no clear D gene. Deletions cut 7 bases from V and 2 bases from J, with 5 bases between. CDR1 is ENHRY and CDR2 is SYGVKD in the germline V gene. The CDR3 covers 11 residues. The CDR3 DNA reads TGTGCCATCAATGGGAACTATGGCTACACCTTC. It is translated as CAINGNYGYTF.

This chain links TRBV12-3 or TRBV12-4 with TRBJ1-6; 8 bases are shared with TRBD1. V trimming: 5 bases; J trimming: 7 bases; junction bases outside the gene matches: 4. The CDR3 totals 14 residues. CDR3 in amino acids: CASSPGQDNSPLHF. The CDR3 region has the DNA TGTGCCAGCAGTCCGGGACAGGACAATTCACCCCTCCACTTT.

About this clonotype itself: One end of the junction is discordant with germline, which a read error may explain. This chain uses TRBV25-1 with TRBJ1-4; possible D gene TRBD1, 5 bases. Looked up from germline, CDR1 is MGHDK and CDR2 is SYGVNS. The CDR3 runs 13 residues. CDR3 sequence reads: CASSGGANGKLFF. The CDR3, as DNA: TGTGCCAGCAGTGGCGGGGCTAATGGAAAACTGTTTTTT.

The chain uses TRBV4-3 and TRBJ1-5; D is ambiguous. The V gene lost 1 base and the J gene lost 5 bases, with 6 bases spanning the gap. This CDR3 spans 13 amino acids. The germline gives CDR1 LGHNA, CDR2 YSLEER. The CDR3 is CASSQALDQPQHF. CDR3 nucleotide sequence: TGCGCCAGCAGCCAAGCTCTGGATCAGCCCCAGCATTTT.

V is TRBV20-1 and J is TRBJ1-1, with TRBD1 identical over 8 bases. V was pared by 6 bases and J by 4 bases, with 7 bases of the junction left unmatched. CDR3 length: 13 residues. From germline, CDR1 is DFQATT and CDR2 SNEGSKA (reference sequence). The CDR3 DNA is TGCAGTGCAATCAGGGGGCATGGCACTGAAGCTTTCTTT. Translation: CSAIRGHGTEAFF.

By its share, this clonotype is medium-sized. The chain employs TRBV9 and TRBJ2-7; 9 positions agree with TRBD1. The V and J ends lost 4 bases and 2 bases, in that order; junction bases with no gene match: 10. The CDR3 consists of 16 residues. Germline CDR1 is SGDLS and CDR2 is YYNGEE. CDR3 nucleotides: TGTGCCAGCAGCCAGAGCCCGGGACAGGGAACCTACGAGCAGTACTTC. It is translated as CASSQSPGQGTYEQYF.

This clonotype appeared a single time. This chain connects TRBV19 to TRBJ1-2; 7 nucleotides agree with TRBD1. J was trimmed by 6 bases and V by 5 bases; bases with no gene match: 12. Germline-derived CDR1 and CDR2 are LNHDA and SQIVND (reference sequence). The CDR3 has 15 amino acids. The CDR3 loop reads CASSDSGTASDGYTF. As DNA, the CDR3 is TGTGCCAGTAGTGACTCCGGGACAGCTTCGGATGGCTACACCTTC.

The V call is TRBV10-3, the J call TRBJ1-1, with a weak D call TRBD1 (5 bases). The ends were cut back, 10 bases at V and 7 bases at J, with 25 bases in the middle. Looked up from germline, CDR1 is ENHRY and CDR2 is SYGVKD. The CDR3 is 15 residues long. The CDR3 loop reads CATTPDSGTWIEAFF. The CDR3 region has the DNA TGTGCCACCACCCCTGATTCCGGGACGTGGATTGAAGCTTTCTTT.

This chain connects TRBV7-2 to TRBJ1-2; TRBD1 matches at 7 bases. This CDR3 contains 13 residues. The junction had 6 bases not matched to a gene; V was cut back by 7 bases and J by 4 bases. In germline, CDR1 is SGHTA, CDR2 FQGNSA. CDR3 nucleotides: TGTGCCAGCAACAGGGACAGCAGCTATGGCTACACCTTC. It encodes CASNRDSSYGYTF.

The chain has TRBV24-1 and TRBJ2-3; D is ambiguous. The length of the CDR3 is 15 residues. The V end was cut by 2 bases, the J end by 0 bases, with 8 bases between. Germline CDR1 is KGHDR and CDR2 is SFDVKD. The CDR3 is CATSDWTSSTDTQYF. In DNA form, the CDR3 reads TGTGCCACCAGTGATTGGACGTCTAGCACAGATACGCAGTATTTT.

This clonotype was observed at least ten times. The CDR3 DNA is TGTGCCAGCAGTTGGTCCATGGAGGGAGACTCCTACAATGAGCAGTTCTTC. Its protein product is CASSWSMEGDSYNEQFF. The rearrangement links TRBV6-5 to TRBJ2-1, with a weak D call TRBD2 (6 bases). CDR3 length equals 17 residues. Germline-derived CDR1 and CDR2 are MNHEY and SVGAGI. V dropped 4 bases and J dropped 0 bases, with 16 bases sitting between them.

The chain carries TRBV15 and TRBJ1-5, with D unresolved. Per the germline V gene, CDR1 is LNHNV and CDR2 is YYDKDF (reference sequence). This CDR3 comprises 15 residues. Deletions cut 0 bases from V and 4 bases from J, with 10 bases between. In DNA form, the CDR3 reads TGTGCCACCAGCAGAGATCAGATCGAGAATCAGCCCCAGCATTTT. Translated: CATSRDQIENQPQHF. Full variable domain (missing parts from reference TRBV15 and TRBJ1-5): DAMVIQNPRYQVTQFGKPVTLSCSQTLNHNVMYWYQQKSSQAPKLLFHYYDKDFNNEADTPDNFQSRRPNTSFCFLDIRSPGLGDTAMYLCATSRDQIENQPQHFGDGTRLSIL.

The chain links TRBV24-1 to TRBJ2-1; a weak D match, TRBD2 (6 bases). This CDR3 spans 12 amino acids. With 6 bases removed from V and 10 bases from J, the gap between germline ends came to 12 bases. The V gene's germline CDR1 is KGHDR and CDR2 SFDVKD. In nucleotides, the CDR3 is TGTGCCACCAGTCGCGGAGGGTTCGAGCAGTTCTTC. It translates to CATSRGGFEQFF.

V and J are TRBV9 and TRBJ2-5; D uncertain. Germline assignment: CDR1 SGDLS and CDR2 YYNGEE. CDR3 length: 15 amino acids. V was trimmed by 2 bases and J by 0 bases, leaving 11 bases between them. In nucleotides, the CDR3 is TGTGCCAGCAGCGTGTCGGGCACCGACCAAGAGACCCAGTACTTC. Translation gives CASSVSGTDQETQYF.

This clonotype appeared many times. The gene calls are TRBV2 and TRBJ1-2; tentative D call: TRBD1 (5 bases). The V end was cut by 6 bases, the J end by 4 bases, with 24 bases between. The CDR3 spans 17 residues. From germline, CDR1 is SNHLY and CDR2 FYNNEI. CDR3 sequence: CASSVALREPDLYGYTF. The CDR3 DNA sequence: TGTGCCAGCAGCGTAGCCCTCAGGGAACCCGACCTCTATGGCTACACCTTC.

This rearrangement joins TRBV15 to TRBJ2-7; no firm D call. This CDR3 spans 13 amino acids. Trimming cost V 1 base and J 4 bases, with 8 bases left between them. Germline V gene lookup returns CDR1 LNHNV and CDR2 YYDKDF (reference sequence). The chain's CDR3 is CATSRGRDYEQYF. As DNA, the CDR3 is TGTGCCACCAGCAGAGGTAGGGATTACGAGCAGTACTTC.

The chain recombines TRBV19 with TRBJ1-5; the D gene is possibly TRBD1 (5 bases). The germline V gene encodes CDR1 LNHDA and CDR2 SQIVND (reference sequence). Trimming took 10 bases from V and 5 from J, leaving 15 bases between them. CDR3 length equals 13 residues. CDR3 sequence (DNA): TGTGCCACCTCGGGACTAAGTCATCAGCCCCAGCATTTT. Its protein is CATSGLSHQPQHF.

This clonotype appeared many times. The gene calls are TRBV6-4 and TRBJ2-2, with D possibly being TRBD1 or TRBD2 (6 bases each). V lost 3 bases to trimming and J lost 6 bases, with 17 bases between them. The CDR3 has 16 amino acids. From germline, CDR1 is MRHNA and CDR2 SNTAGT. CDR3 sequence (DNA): TGTGCCAGCAGTGAACGGGGGCTCGAGGGCGCCGGGGAGCTGTTTTTT. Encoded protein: CASSERGLEGAGELFF.

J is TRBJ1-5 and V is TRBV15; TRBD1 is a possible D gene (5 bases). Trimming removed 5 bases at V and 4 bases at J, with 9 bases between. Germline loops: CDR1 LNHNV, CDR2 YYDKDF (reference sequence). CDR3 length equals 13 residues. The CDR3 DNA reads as TGTGCCACCAGCGTAGGGGATAATCAGCCCCAGCATTTT. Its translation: CATSVGDNQPQHF. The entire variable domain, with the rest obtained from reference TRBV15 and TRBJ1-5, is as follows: DAMVIQNPRYQVTQFGKPVTLSCSQTLNHNVMYWYQQKSSQAPKLLFHYYDKDFNNEADTPDNFQSRRPNTSFCFLDIRSPGLGDTAMYLCATSVGDNQPQHFGDGTRLSIL.

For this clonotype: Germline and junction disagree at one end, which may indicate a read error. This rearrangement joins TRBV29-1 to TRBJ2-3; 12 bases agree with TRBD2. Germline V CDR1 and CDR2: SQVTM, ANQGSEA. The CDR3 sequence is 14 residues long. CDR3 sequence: CSVEAGLAGDTQYF. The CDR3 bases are TGCAGCGTCGAAGCGGGACTAGCGGGAGATACGCAGTATTTT.